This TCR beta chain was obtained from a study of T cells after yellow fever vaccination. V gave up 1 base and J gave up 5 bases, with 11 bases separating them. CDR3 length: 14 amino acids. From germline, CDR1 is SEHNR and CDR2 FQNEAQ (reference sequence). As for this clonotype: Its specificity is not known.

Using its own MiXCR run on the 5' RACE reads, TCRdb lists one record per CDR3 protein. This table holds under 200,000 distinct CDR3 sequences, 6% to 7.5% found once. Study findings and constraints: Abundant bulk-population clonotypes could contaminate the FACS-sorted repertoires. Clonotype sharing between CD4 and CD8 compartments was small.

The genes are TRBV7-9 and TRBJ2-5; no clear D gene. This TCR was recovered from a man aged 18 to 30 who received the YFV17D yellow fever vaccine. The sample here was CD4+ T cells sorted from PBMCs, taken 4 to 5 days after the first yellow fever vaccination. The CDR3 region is CASSLGASRETQYF. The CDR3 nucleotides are TGTGCCAGCAGCTTAGGCGCCAGTCGGGAGACCCAGTACTTC.